This T cell receptor beta chain comes out of a study of T cell repertoires in cytomegalovirus infection. For the study at large: Shared public TCR beta signatures pointed to both CMV infection and a matching HLA type. Study-level results: HLA-C-restricted, CMV-specific TCR beta clonotypes were dominant ex vivo. CMV carriers with the relevant HLA were identified by cumulative public TCR beta family frequency.

This clonotype was counted a few times. What it binds is not known. This CDR3 contains 14 residues. Germline V gene data show CDR1 as SGHVS and CDR2 as FQNEAQ. Losses at the gene ends were 4 bases for V and 6 bases for J; bases not matched to a gene: 1. TCRdb re-called the reads with MiXCR, one entry per CDR3 protein. The sample includes fewer than 700,000 distinct CDR3 sequences, less than 25% of them seen just once. What was sequenced was CD8+ T cells from PBMCs. This receptor was obtained from a human donor in good health (CMV status not recorded). Some clones in this sample may be carry-over from other donors' samples. The chain has TRBV7-8 and TRBJ2-2, with 11 bases lining up with TRBD1. Here the CDR3 DNA reads TGTGCCAGCAGCTGGGGACAGGGGGCCGGGGAGCTGTTTTTT. Translating it yields CASSWGQGAGELFF.